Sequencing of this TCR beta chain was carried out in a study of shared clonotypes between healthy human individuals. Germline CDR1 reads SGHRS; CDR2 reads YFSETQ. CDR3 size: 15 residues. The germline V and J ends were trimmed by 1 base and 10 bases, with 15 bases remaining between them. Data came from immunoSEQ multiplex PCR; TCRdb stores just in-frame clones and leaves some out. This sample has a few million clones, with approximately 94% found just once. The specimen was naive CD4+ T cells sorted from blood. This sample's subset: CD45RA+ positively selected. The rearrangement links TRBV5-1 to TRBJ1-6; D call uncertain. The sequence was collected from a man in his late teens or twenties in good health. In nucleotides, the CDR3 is TGCGCCAGCAGCTTGCTCGGACCGCTGGGCTCACCCCTCCACTTT. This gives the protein CASSLLGPLGSPLHF. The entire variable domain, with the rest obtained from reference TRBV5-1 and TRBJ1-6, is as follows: KAGVTQTPRYLIKTRGQQVTLSCSPISGHRSVSWYQQTPGQGLQFLFEYFSETQRNKGNFPGRFSGRQFSNSRSEMNVSTLELGDSALYLCASSLLGPLGSPLHFGNGTRLTVT.